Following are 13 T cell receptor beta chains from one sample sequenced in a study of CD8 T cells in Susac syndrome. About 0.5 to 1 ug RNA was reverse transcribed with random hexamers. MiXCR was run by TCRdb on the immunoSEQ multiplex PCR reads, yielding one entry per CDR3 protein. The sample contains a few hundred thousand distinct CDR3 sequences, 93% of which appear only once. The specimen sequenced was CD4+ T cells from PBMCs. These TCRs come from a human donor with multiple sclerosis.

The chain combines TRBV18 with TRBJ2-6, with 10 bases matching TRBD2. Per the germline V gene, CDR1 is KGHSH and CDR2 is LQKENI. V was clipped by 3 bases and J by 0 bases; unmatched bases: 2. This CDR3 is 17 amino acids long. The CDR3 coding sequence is TGTGCCAGCTCACCCCTAGCGGGGGACTCTGGGGCCAACGTCCTGACTTTC. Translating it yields CASSPLAGDSGANVLTF.

The CDR3 region has the DNA TGCAGTGCTAGAGATTTTGCTAGCGGGTCCTACAATGAGCAGTTCTTC. This encodes CSARDFASGSYNEQFF. V gene TRBV20-1 combines with J gene TRBJ2-1; 8 nucleotides agree with TRBD2. J lost 1 base, V lost 0 bases, and 5 bases had no gene match. Germline V gene data show CDR1 as DFQATT and CDR2 as SNEGSKA (reference sequence). The CDR3 has 16 residues.

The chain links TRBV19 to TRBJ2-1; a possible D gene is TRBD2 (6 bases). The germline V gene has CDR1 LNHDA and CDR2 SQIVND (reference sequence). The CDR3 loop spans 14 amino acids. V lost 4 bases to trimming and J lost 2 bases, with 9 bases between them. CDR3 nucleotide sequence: TGTGCCAGTAGTAGCGGGGCGCCCTACAATGAGCAGTTCTTC. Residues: CASSSGAPYNEQFF. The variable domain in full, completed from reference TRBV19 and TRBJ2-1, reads DGGITQSPKYLFRKEGQNVTLSCEQNLNHDAMYWYRQDPGQGLRLIYYSQIVNDFQKGDIAEGYSVSREKKESFPLTVTSAQKNPTAFYLCASSSGAPYNEQFFGPGTRLTVL.

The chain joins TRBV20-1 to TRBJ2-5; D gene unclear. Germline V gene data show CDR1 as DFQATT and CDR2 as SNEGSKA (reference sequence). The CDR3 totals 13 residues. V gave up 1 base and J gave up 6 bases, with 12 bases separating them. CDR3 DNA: TGCAGTGCTAGAGGACGTCCGGCGCAGACCCAGTACTTC. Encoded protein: CSARGRPAQTQYF.

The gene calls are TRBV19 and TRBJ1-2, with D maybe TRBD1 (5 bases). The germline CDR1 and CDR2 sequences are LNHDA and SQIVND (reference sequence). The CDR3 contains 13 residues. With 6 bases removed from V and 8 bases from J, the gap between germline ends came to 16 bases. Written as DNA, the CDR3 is TGTGCCAGTAGAAGGGGATCATCTTACGGCTACACCTTC. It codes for CASRRGSSYGYTF.

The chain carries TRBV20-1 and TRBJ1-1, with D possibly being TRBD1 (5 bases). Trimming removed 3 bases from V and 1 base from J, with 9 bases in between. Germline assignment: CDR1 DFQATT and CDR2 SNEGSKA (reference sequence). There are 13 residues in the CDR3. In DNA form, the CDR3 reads TGCAGTGCTAGGGCAGGGTCGAACACTGAAGCTTTCTTT. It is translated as CSARAGSNTEAFF.

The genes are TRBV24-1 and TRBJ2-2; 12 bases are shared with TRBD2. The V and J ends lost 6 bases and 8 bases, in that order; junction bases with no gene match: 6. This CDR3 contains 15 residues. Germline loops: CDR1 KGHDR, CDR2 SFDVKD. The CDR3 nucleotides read TGTGCCACCAGTAGGACTAGCGGGACCCCTGGGGAGCTGTTTTTT. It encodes CATSRTSGTPGELFF.

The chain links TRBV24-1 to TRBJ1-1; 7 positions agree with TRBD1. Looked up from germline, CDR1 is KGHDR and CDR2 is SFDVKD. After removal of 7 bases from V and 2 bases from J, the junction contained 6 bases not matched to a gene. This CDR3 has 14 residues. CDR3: CATRETGTNTEAFF. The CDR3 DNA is TGTGCCACCAGGGAGACAGGGACCAACACTGAAGCTTTCTTT.

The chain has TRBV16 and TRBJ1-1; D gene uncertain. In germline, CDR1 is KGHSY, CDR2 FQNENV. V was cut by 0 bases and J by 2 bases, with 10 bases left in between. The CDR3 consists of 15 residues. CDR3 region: CASSQSVRVNTEAFF. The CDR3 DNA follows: TGTGCCAGCAGCCAATCGGTAAGGGTAAACACTGAAGCTTTCTTT.

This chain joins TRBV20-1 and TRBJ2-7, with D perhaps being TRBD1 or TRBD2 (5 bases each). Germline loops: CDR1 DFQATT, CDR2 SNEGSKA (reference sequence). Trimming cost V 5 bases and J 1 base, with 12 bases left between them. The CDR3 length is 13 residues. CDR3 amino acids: CSAGPGGSYEQYV. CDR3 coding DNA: TGCAGTGCTGGGCCTGGGGGATCCTACGAGCAGTACGTC.

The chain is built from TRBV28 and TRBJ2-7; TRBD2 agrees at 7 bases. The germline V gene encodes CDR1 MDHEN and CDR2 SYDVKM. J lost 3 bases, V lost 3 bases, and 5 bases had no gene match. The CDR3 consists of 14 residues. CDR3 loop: CASSLGGIGYEQYV. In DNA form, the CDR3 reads TGTGCCAGCAGTTTGGGGGGGATAGGCTACGAGCAGTACGTC.

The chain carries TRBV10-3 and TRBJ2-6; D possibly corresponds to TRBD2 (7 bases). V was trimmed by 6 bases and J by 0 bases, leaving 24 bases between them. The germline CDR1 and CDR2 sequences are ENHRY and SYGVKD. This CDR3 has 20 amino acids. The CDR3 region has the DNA TGTGCCATCAGAGGTACCGCAGGTGGGGGGGGACACTCTGGGGCCAACGTCCTGACTTTC. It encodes CAIRGTAGGGGHSGANVLTF.

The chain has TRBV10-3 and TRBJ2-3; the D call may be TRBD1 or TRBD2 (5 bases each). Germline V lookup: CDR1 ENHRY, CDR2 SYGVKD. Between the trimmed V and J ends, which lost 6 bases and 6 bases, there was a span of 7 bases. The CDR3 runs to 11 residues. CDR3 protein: CAISGADTQYF. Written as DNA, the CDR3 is TGTGCCATCAGCGGGGCTGATACGCAGTATTTT.